The 6 T cell receptor beta chains in this list originate from one sample, sequenced in a study of blood T cell repertoires in COVID-19. Generated by immunoSEQ multiplex PCR, the TCRdb table keeps only in-frame clones and is missing some. The sample records roughly 29,000 clones, approximately 80% being singletons. Sequenced: peripheral blood. Source of these receptors: a man aged 65-85 years with active COVID-19.

J is TRBJ2-7 and V is TRBV19; 7 nucleotides align to TRBD2. J gave up 6 bases and V 5 bases, and 10 bases lay outside the gene matches. The length of the CDR3 is 14 residues. Looked up from germline, CDR1 is LNHDA and CDR2 is SQIVND (reference sequence). The CDR3 spells CASSGRAGVSEQYF. The CDR3 DNA reads TGTGCCAGTAGTGGTCGTGCGGGAGTTTCCGAGCAGTACTTC.

This clone was counted once. The chain couples TRBV4-2 to TRBJ2-1; 7 bases agree with TRBD2. V was pared by 1 base and J by 2 bases, with 5 bases of the junction left unmatched. The CDR3 length is 16 residues. Germline loops: CDR1 LGHNA, CDR2 YNFKEQ. The CDR3: CASSQASGYTYNEQFF. CDR3 coding DNA: TGTGCCAGCAGCCAAGCTAGCGGTTATACCTACAATGAGCAGTTCTTC.

The genes are TRBV5-4 and TRBJ2-3; perhaps TRBD2 as D (5 bases). CDR1 and CDR2 (germline): SGHNT, YYREEE (reference sequence). Trimming took 2 bases from V and 0 from J, leaving 13 bases between them. The CDR3 totals 16 residues. The CDR3 sequence is CASSLRDYRSTDTQYF. The DNA of the CDR3 is TGTGCCAGCAGCTTACGCGACTACCGAAGCACAGATACGCAGTATTTT.

The V and J genes are TRBV5-1 and TRBJ2-1; TRBD2 agrees at 10 bases. The CDR3 covers 16 residues. The junction had 12 bases not matched to a gene; V was cut back by 4 bases and J by 8 bases. CDR1 and CDR2 (germline): SGHRS, YFSETQ. The CDR3 is CASSVGFSSGGDEQFF. CDR3 in DNA: TGCGCCAGCAGCGTTGGCTTTTCTAGCGGGGGCGATGAGCAGTTCTTC.

The rearrangement links TRBV7-3 to TRBJ2-1; D ambiguous. Per the germline V gene, CDR1 is SGHTA and CDR2 is FQGTGA. This CDR3 has 11 amino acids. Trimming cost V 3 bases and J 6 bases, with 3 bases left between them. DNA for the CDR3: TGTGCCAGCAGCTTTAGCAATGAGCAGTTCTTC. Translation: CASSFSNEQFF. The complete variable domain, with remaining parts taken from reference TRBV7-3 and TRBJ2-1, reads GAGVSQTPSNKVTEKGKYVELRCDPISGHTALYWYRQSLGQGPEFLIYFQGTGAADDSGLPNDRFFAVRPEGSVSTLKIQRTERGDSAVYLCASSFSNEQFFGPGTRLTVL.

This rearrangement joins TRBV11-2 to TRBJ2-1; D remains ambiguous. The ends were cut back, 4 bases at V and 4 bases at J, with 8 bases in the middle. This CDR3 contains 13 residues. The germline CDR1 and CDR2 sequences are SGHAT and FQNNGV. Here the CDR3 reads CASSSYRYNEQFF. Written as DNA, the CDR3 is TGTGCCAGCAGCTCATACAGATACAATGAGCAGTTCTTC.